These 32 T cell receptor beta chains were sequenced from one sample in a study of regulatory T cells in long-lasting Graves disease. The TCR beta library used iRepertoire HTBI primers with Arm-PCR amplification of CDR3. Each CDR3 protein is one row after TCRdb ran MiXCR on the multiplex PCR reads. The repertoire holds roughly 500,000 distinct CDR3 sequences, with 13% as singletons. The time point here: newly diagnosed GD, antithyroid drugs for less than 3 months. PBMC-derived RNA was used for the TCR library. This sample also belongs to another study, concerning T cells in Graves' hyperthyroidism and ophthalmopathy.

The source material was peripheral blood mononuclear cells (PBMCs), sampled at new diagnosis, from a patient treated with antithyroid drugs. The receptors were gathered from a man younger than 40 with Graves disease.

Notes on this clonotype: A read error may be the cause here, since a much bigger clone is one base away. This chain connects TRBV28 to TRBJ1-2; D not resolved. This CDR3 contains 11 residues. Germline loops: CDR1 MDHEN, CDR2 SYDVKM. The CDR3 loop reads CPSSLIEGYTF. DNA of the CDR3: TGTCCCAGCAGTTTAATCGAAGGCTACACCTTC.

This clonotype was detected many times. The chain has TRBV20-1 and TRBJ2-6; D not resolved. Germline CDR1 and CDR2: DFQATT and SNEGSKA (reference sequence). V dropped 3 bases and J dropped 0 bases, with 9 bases sitting between them. CDR3 length: 15 residues. CDR3 sequence (DNA): TGCAGTGCTAGCGACGTTACCTCTGGGGCCAACGTCCTGACTTTC. It specifies CSASDVTSGANVLTF.

This rearrangement joins TRBV20-1 to TRBJ2-1; no clear D. V was cut by 3 bases and J by 2 bases, with 11 bases left in between. CDR3 length equals 14 residues. CDR1 is DFQATT, CDR2 SNEGSKA, per germline (reference sequence). CDR3 region: CSASGGTTYNEQFF. CDR3 in DNA: TGCAGTGCTAGTGGCGGTACAACCTACAATGAGCAGTTCTTC.

This clonotype was seen repeatedly, ten times or more. CDR3 in amino acids: CSAIPGNTEAFF. CDR3 bases: TGCAGCGCAATTCCGGGCAACACTGAAGCTTTCTTT. The chain links TRBV29-1 to TRBJ1-1; D remains unclear. The CDR3 is 12 amino acids. Per the germline V gene, CDR1 is SQVTM and CDR2 is ANQGSEA. V shed 7 bases and J shed 2 bases, with 11 bases lying between them.

This clonotype was picked up a small number of times. This chain uses TRBV20-1 with TRBJ1-5, with 7 nucleotides matching TRBD1. CDR1 is DFQATT and CDR2 is SNEGSKA in the germline V gene (reference sequence). V lost 4 bases to trimming and J lost 3 bases; unmatched junction nucleotides: 6. The length of the CDR3 is 14 residues. The CDR3 region is CSAIPGQLNQPQHF. DNA for the CDR3: TGCAGTGCTATACCGGGACAGCTCAATCAGCCCCAGCATTTT.

This clonotype was picked up a small number of times. The CDR3 sequence is CASSPDGGGYEQYF. CDR3 nucleotides: TGTGCCAGCTCCCCCGATGGGGGGGGATACGAGCAGTACTTC. The chain uses TRBV18 and TRBJ2-7; 7 bases match TRBD2. V was pared by 6 bases and J by 4 bases, with 9 bases of the junction left unmatched. This CDR3 comprises 14 residues. The V gene's germline CDR1 is KGHSH and CDR2 LQKENI.

This clonotype was counted ten times or more. The V and J genes are TRBV12-3 or TRBV12-4 and TRBJ2-1; maybe TRBD2 (5 bases). CDR3 length equals 12 residues. V lost 3 bases, J lost 16 bases, and 16 bases lay in between. CDR3 in amino acids: CASSLSPRGLFF. The CDR3 bases are TGTGCCAGCAGTTTGAGTCCTCGCGGGCTCTTCTTC.

V and J are TRBV9 and TRBJ2-1, with D perhaps given as TRBD1 or TRBD2 (5 bases each). This CDR3 has 17 residues. Germline CDR1 SGDLS, CDR2 YYNGEE. The V end was cut by 0 bases, the J end by 0 bases, with 13 bases between. The CDR3 sequence: CASSVGGGDSSYNEQFF. In DNA, the CDR3 is TGTGCCAGCAGCGTAGGTGGAGGCGACAGCTCCTACAATGAGCAGTTCTTC.

This clonotype showed up many times. The genes are TRBV7-9 and TRBJ2-7, with 9 bases fitting TRBD2. The germline gives CDR1 SEHNR, CDR2 FQNEAQ (reference sequence). The J segment lost 5 bases and the V segment lost 1 base, leaving 6 bases of the junction unmatched. The CDR3 contains 15 residues. The chain's CDR3 is CASSLVAGVANEQYF. The DNA for the CDR3 is TGTGCCAGCAGCTTAGTAGCGGGAGTTGCGAACGAGCAGTACTTC.

This clonotype was counted ten times or more. This chain links TRBV5-1 with TRBJ2-1, with TRBD1 matching over 8 bases. Germline assignment: CDR1 SGHRS and CDR2 YFSETQ. The CDR3 spans 14 residues. With 7 bases clipped from V and 3 bases from J, the junction kept 6 bases outside the gene matches. For the CDR3, the DNA is TGCGCCAGCTCAATGGGACAGGTCTACAATGAGCAGTTCTTC. It specifies CASSMGQVYNEQFF.

The V gene is TRBV5-1, the J gene TRBJ2-1; D unresolved. The CDR3 is 13 residues long. The germline gives CDR1 SGHRS, CDR2 YFSETQ. Trimming stripped 1 base from V and 8 bases from J, with 10 bases between. The CDR3 loop reads CASSLQPGDEQFF. CDR3 coding DNA: TGCGCCAGCAGCTTGCAGCCAGGCGATGAGCAGTTCTTC.

Worth noting for this clonotype: A much bigger clone sits one base away, suggesting this may be a read error. The chain carries TRBV5-5 and TRBJ2-2; a possible D gene is TRBD2 (6 bases). Germline CDR1 and CDR2: SGHKS and YYEKEE (reference sequence). The CDR3 runs 14 residues. Here the CDR3 DNA reads TGCGCCAGCAGAACCCTAGCGAGCACCGGGGAGCCGTTTTTT. It encodes CASRTLASTGEPFF.

In its sample, this clonotype was seen many times. The rearrangement joins TRBV3-1 to TRBJ2-1, with unresolved D. Trimming pared 4 bases from V and 8 bases from J, leaving 6 bases between. The germline CDR1 and CDR2 sequences are LGHDT and YNNKEL (reference sequence). There are 11 residues in the CDR3. The CDR3 loop is CASSRGYEQFF. Here the CDR3 DNA reads TGTGCCAGCAGCCGGGGTTATGAGCAGTTCTTC.

V is TRBV20-1 and J is TRBJ2-3, with 7 positions matching TRBD1. CDR1 and CDR2 (germline): DFQATT, SNEGSKA (reference sequence). This CDR3 is built from 18 residues. The V gene end was trimmed by 2 bases and the J gene end by 4 bases; junction bases not matched to a gene: 18. CDR3 sequence (DNA): TGCAGTGCTAGACAATTTAGAGGAGACAGGGTTGCGTCAGATACGCAGTATTTT. It translates to CSARQFRGDRVASDTQYF.

J is TRBJ1-1 and V is TRBV29-1; D gene unclear. CDR1 and CDR2 from the germline V gene are SQVTM and ANQGSEA. Deletions cut 4 bases from V and 0 bases from J, with 6 bases between. This CDR3 region has 12 residues. CDR3 coding DNA: TGCAGCGTTGTCGAGATGAACACTGAAGCTTTCTTT. It encodes CSVVEMNTEAFF.

Only a few counts were recorded for this clonotype. The rearrangement links TRBV15 to TRBJ2-4, with no clear D. CDR3 size: 16 residues. The V end was cut by 1 base, the J end by 0 bases, with 10 bases between. Germline CDR1 and CDR2: LNHNV and YYDKDF (reference sequence). The CDR3 is CATSRVSARAKNIQYF. CDR3 nucleotide sequence: TGTGCCACCAGCAGAGTTTCAGCGAGAGCCAAAAACATTCAGTACTTC.

This clonotype was detected many times. The genes are TRBV20-1 and TRBJ2-2; 8 bases are a match to TRBD2. This CDR3 is built from 16 residues. V shed 6 bases, J shed 1 base, and the junction held 10 bases outside the gene matches. Germline V gene data show CDR1 as DFQATT and CDR2 as SNEGSKA (reference sequence). This CDR3 is CSAPSAGALNTGELFF. CDR3 DNA: TGCAGTGCACCCTCAGCGGGAGCCCTGAACACCGGGGAGCTGTTTTTT.

In its sample, this clonotype was seen many times. The V call is TRBV11-2, the J call TRBJ2-5, with a weak D call TRBD1 (6 bases). V was pared by 4 bases and J by 3 bases, with 12 bases between. The germline CDR1 and CDR2 sequences are SGHAT and FQNNGV. The CDR3 spans 14 residues. CDR3 loop: CASSSRTAEETQYF. CDR3 DNA: TGTGCCAGCAGCTCAAGGACAGCCGAAGAGACCCAGTACTTC.

The V gene is TRBV6-4, the J gene TRBJ1-1, with 9 bases matching TRBD1. The ends lost 6 bases at V and 5 bases at J; junction bases unmatched: 4. The germline gives CDR1 MRHNA, CDR2 SNTAGT. The CDR3 extends over 13 amino acids. CDR3 nucleotides: TGTGCCAGCAGGGGACAGGGCGATACTGAAGCTTTCTTT. Translation: CASRGQGDTEAFF.

This clonotype was detected many times. The chain recombines TRBV19 with TRBJ2-5; 8 bases align to TRBD2. From germline, CDR1 is LNHDA and CDR2 SQIVND (reference sequence). Trimming at V came to 1 base and at J to 5 bases, leaving 3 bases not matched to a gene. This CDR3 is 14 amino acids long. Here the CDR3 reads CASSIGLAKETQYF. Written as DNA, the CDR3 is TGTGCCAGTAGTATAGGACTAGCGAAGGAGACCCAGTACTTC. The complete variable domain, with remaining parts taken from reference TRBV19 and TRBJ2-5, reads DGGITQSPKYLFRKEGQNVTLSCEQNLNHDAMYWYRQDPGQGLRLIYYSQIVNDFQKGDIAEGYSVSREKKESFPLTVTSAQKNPTAFYLCASSIGLAKETQYFGPGTRLLVL.

This clonotype was counted a few times. V usage is TRBV20-1 and J usage is TRBJ2-4; 7 bases are shared with TRBD2. The junction had 6 bases not matched to a gene; V was cut back by 5 bases and J by 5 bases. Germline V CDR1 and CDR2: DFQATT, SNEGSKA (reference sequence). The CDR3 runs 13 residues. CDR3 bases: TGCAGTGCTCACCGGGACTACCAAAACATTCAGTACTTC. Its translation: CSAHRDYQNIQYF.

The genes are TRBV20-1 and TRBJ1-5; 9 nucleotides agree with TRBD1. The CDR3 contains 14 residues. Trimming took 5 bases from V and 2 from J; bases not matched to a gene: 4. The V gene's germline CDR1 is DFQATT and CDR2 SNEGSKA (reference sequence). CDR3 loop: CSAGWDRGNQPQHF. CDR3 nucleotide sequence: TGCAGTGCTGGGTGGGACAGGGGCAATCAGCCCCAGCATTTT.

This clonotype was recorded many times. This chain links TRBV5-1 with TRBJ2-1; 7 nucleotides align to TRBD2. The CDR3 runs to 15 residues. J was trimmed by 1 base and V by 2 bases; bases with no gene match: 3. Germline CDR1 SGHRS, CDR2 YFSETQ. CDR3 region: CASSFGGWSYNEQFF. The CDR3 DNA reads as TGCGCCAGCAGCTTCGGGGGGTGGTCCTACAATGAGCAGTTCTTC.

The chain combines TRBV12-3 or TRBV12-4 with TRBJ1-3; the match to TRBD1 covers 7 bases. The CDR3 is 15 residues long. Germline trimming cut 5 bases from V and 6 bases from J; bases unmatched to any gene: 10. The CDR3 spells CASSLGQAPSNTIYF. Here the CDR3 DNA reads TGTGCCAGCAGTCTAGGACAGGCTCCTTCAAACACCATATATTTT.

Comment on this clonotype: This likely comes from a read error, as the CDR3 has no conserved phenylalanine or tryptophan at its end. This chain links TRBV30 with TRBJ1-1, with D unclear. CDR1 and CDR2 (germline): GTSNPN, SVGIG (reference sequence). Trimming stripped 0 bases from V and 7 bases from J, with 9 bases between. This CDR3 spans 12 amino acids. CDR3 sequence reads: CAWSVNQVEAFV. The CDR3 DNA reads TGTGCCTGGAGTGTAAATCAGGTTGAAGCTTTCGTT.

This clonotype was detected many times. The J gene is TRBJ2-2, the V gene TRBV11-3; a possible D gene is TRBD2 (6 bases). V gave up 5 bases and J gave up 4 bases, with 11 bases separating them. Per the germline V gene, CDR1 is SGHNT and CDR2 is YENEEA. This CDR3 comprises 14 residues. DNA for the CDR3: TGTGCCAGCAGCCCGGGCGGGGCCACCGGGGAGCTGTTTTTT. It specifies CASSPGGATGELFF.

This chain connects TRBV6-5 to TRBJ1-2, with TRBD1 matching 7 bases. Germline trimming cut 4 bases from V and 0 bases from J; bases unmatched to any gene: 5. The CDR3 contains 15 residues. CDR1 MNHEY and CDR2 SVGAGI come from the germline V gene. The CDR3 sequence: CASSSDRITNYGYTF. CDR3 coding DNA: TGTGCCAGCAGTTCGGACAGGATCACTAACTATGGCTACACCTTC.

V gene TRBV20-1 combines with J gene TRBJ2-7, with D possibly TRBD2 on 6 matching bases. The V and J ends lost 8 bases and 7 bases respectively, with 15 bases between them. From germline, CDR1 is DFQATT and CDR2 SNEGSKA (reference sequence). This CDR3 region has 11 residues. The CDR3 sequence is CSPISGTEQYF. CDR3 nucleotide sequence: TGCAGTCCAATTAGCGGAACGGAGCAGTACTTC.

The rearrangement links TRBV29-1 to TRBJ1-2; D ambiguous. CDR3 length equals 14 residues. Germline-derived CDR1 and CDR2 are SQVTM and ANQGSEA. V lost 3 bases to trimming and J lost 0 bases, with 11 bases between them. The CDR3: CSVDLARTNYGYTF. The CDR3 nucleotides read TGCAGCGTTGATCTTGCCAGAACTAACTATGGCTACACCTTC.

This clonotype was observed at least ten times. This sequence joins TRBV7-8 and TRBJ1-1, with TRBD1 identical over 11 bases. With 6 bases clipped from V and 1 base from J, the junction kept 4 bases outside the gene matches. Germline CDR1 and CDR2: SGHVS and FQNEAQ. The CDR3 totals 15 residues. In nucleotides, the CDR3 is TGTGCCAGCAGAAGGGACAGGGGGAAGAACACTGAAGCTTTCTTT. Protein product: CASRRDRGKNTEAFF. The full variable domain, in which reference TRBV7-8 and TRBJ1-1 provide the parts outside the CDR3, is GAGVSQSPRYKVAKRGQDVALRCDPISGHVSLFWYQQALGQGPEFLTYFQNEAQLDKSGLPSDRFFAERPEGSVSTLKIQRTQQEDSAVYLCASRRDRGKNTEAFFGQGTRLTVV.

This clonotype was recorded at least ten times. This rearrangement joins TRBV11-2 to TRBJ2-1; TRBD2 aligns across 9 bases. With 3 bases clipped from V and 7 bases from J, the junction kept 1 base outside the gene matches. The CDR3 runs 13 residues. Germline V gene sequence: CDR1 SGHAT, CDR2 FQNNGV. The DNA for the CDR3 is TGTGCCAGCAGCTTTGGACTAGCGAATGAGCAGTTCTTC. Protein: CASSFGLANEQFF.

The sample holds many counts of this clonotype. The chain links TRBV6-2 or TRBV6-3 to TRBJ2-3; 9 nucleotides match TRBD2. The CDR3 spans 17 residues. The germline CDR1 and CDR2 sequences are MNHEY and SVGEGT. Trimming at V came to 7 bases and at J to 4 bases, leaving 15 bases not matched to a gene. The CDR3 sequence is CASTFGLAGARADTQYF. DNA for the CDR3: TGTGCCAGCACCTTCGGGTTAGCGGGAGCTCGTGCAGATACGCAGTATTTT.